Following are 15 T cell receptor beta chains from one sample sequenced in a study of regulatory T cells in long-lasting Graves disease. Assembly of TCR beta libraries relied on iRepertoire HTBI primers together with Arm-PCR of CDR3 regions. Via MiXCR, TCRdb re-called the multiplex PCR reads, giving one row per CDR3 protein. This table holds 450,000 to 700,000 distinct CDR3 sequences, approximately 13% found once. The time point is: newly diagnosed GD, antithyroid drugs for less than 3 months. From RNA extracted from PBMCs, the TCR library was made. This same sample was also taken into another study, of T cells in Graves' hyperthyroidism and ophthalmopathy.

The material sequenced was peripheral blood mononuclear cells (PBMCs), taken at new diagnosis, from a patient treated with antithyroid drugs. These receptors came from a man aged 30-40 years with Graves disease.

There are a few counts of this clonotype. The rearrangement joins TRBV4-1 to TRBJ2-2, with D perhaps being TRBD1 or TRBD2 (5 bases each). The CDR3 is 18 amino acids. V was clipped by 1 base and J by 7 bases, with 22 bases between them. Germline V gene data show CDR1 as MGHRA and CDR2 as YSYEKL. The CDR3: CASSQVNLFGGSVGELFF. CDR3 bases: TGCGCCAGCAGCCAAGTAAATCTATTTGGGGGTTCGGTCGGGGAGCTGTTTTTT.

This clonotype appeared many times. The rearrangement uses TRBV5-1 and TRBJ2-7; D unclear. This CDR3 has 13 amino acids. The germline CDR1 and CDR2 sequences are SGHRS and YFSETQ. The V and J ends lost 6 bases and 5 bases respectively, with 15 bases between them. The CDR3 region is CASTPLAGNEQYF. As DNA, the CDR3 is TGCGCCAGCACCCCGTTGGCTGGGAACGAGCAGTACTTC.

This clonotype showed up many times. CDR3 region: CASSLAFSGTSEAFF. DNA of the CDR3: TGTGCCAGCAGCTTGGCCTTCTCCGGGACGTCTGAAGCTTTCTTT. V is TRBV5-8 and J is TRBJ1-1; D may be TRBD1 (5 bases). CDR1 is SGHTS, CDR2 YDEGEE, per germline. The CDR3 runs 15 residues. Trimming took off 0 bases at V and 6 bases at J, with 15 bases between the two ends.

Written as DNA, the CDR3 is TGCAGTGCTAGAGATCGCTCCGGCAGCTCTGGAAACACCATATATTTT. This gives the protein CSARDRSGSSGNTIYF. The V and J genes are TRBV20-1 and TRBJ1-3, with D unresolved. This CDR3 contains 16 residues. Trimming stripped 0 bases from V and 0 bases from J, with 12 bases between. Looked up from germline, CDR1 is DFQATT and CDR2 is SNEGSKA (reference sequence).

This clonotype has just a few counts. J is TRBJ2-5 and V is TRBV7-3, with TRBD1 matching over 9 bases. Germline lookup yields CDR1 SGHTA and CDR2 FQGTGA. This CDR3 spans 16 amino acids. The junction had 8 bases not matched to a gene; V was cut back by 6 bases and J by 0 bases. CDR3 nucleotides: TGTGCCAGCAGTTGGGGGACAGGGTGGAACCAAGAGACCCAGTACTTC. Its protein product is CASSWGTGWNQETQYF.

This clonotype came up a few times. The chain is built from TRBV10-3 and TRBJ2-3; D remains ambiguous. CDR1 is ENHRY and CDR2 is SYGVKD in the germline V gene. The CDR3 sequence is 12 residues long. V was clipped by 6 bases and J by 6 bases, with 10 bases between them. CDR3 in DNA: TGTGCCATCAGGACGGATGGGGATACGCAGTATTTT. As protein: CAIRTDGDTQYF.

This clonotype showed up many times. This chain uses TRBV20-1 with TRBJ2-2; D remains unclear. This CDR3 has 12 residues. The germline gives CDR1 DFQATT, CDR2 SNEGSKA (reference sequence). V lost 6 bases and J lost 2, with 7 bases in between. DNA of the CDR3: TGCAGTGCCCCATTTAACACCGGGGAGCTGTTTTTT. Its protein is CSAPFNTGELFF.

This clonotype was detected many times. The chain couples TRBV29-1 to TRBJ2-5; no reliable D call. V lost 3 bases to trimming and J lost 5 bases, with 4 bases between them. Looked up from germline, CDR1 is SQVTM and CDR2 is ANQGSEA. The CDR3 has 10 residues. Written as DNA, the CDR3 is TGCAGCGTTGAGATGGAGACCCAGTACTTC. Its translation: CSVEMETQYF.

This clonotype was found a few times. The rearrangement uses TRBV20-1 and TRBJ2-1; D perhaps matches TRBD1 (6 bases). The V end lost 6 bases, the J end lost 14 bases, and 17 bases lay between the germline ends. The CDR3 spans 11 residues. Germline CDR1 and CDR2: DFQATT and SNEGSKA (reference sequence). CDR3 coding DNA: TGCAGTGCGCCCGGGACATTAGGGGAGTTCTTC. It encodes CSAPGTLGEFF.

For this clonotype: This may stem from a read error, because a much larger clone lies one nucleotide away. J is TRBJ2-5 and V is TRBV20-1, with D maybe TRBD2 (5 bases). Per germline, CDR1 DFQATT and CDR2 SNEGSKA (reference sequence). The CDR3 runs to 14 residues. This CDR3 reads CGARDFREQETQYF. DNA for the CDR3: TGCGGTGCTAGAGATTTCCGGGAACAAGAGACCCAGTACTTC.

J is TRBJ2-3 and V is TRBV24-1, with 8 nucleotides matching TRBD2. The CDR3 is 15 amino acids. After removal of 2 bases from V and 4 bases from J, the junction contained 4 bases not matched to a gene. Germline V CDR1 and CDR2: KGHDR, SFDVKD. DNA of the CDR3: TGTGCCACCAGTGATTCCGGGAGGGCCCCAGATACGCAGTATTTT. Translation gives CATSDSGRAPDTQYF.

J is TRBJ2-7 and V is TRBV5-5; 9 bases are a match to TRBD1. Germline V gene sequence: CDR1 SGHKS, CDR2 YYEKEE (reference sequence). The CDR3 runs 16 residues. V lost 0 bases to trimming and J lost 2 bases; unmatched junction nucleotides: 6. CDR3 DNA: TGTGCCAGCAGCTTGGCGCCGGGACAGGGAACCTACGAGCAGTACTTC. As protein: CASSLAPGQGTYEQYF.

This clonotype has a count of ten or more. This chain connects TRBV15 to TRBJ1-1, with 8 bases identical to TRBD1. Germline V gene lookup returns CDR1 LNHNV and CDR2 YYDKDF (reference sequence). V shed 1 base and J 3 bases; nucleotides not matched to a gene: 7. This CDR3 comprises 16 residues. In nucleotides, the CDR3 is TGTGCCACCAGCAGAGCCAGGACAGGGAGGGACACTGAAGCTTTCTTT. Its translation is CATSRARTGRDTEAFF.

This clonotype was counted ten times or more. The rearrangement links TRBV20-1 to TRBJ2-1, with 10 positions matching TRBD1. The germline V gene has CDR1 DFQATT and CDR2 SNEGSKA (reference sequence). The junction had 11 bases not matched to a gene; V was cut back by 6 bases and J by 3 bases. CDR3 length: 16 amino acids. CDR3: CSAQPLTGGDYNEQFF. CDR3 bases: TGCAGTGCCCAGCCCTTGACAGGGGGCGACTACAATGAGCAGTTCTTC.

About this clonotype: One end of the junction varies from germline; a read error may be responsible. This chain links TRBV5-4 with TRBJ2-1; 9 bases fit TRBD2. The CDR3 has 16 amino acids. Germline V gives CDR1 SGHNT, CDR2 YYREEE (reference sequence). Here the CDR3 DNA reads TGTGCCAGCAGCTTCGATAGCGGGAGCTCCTACAATGGGCAGTTCTTC. Protein product: CASSFDSGSSYNGQFF.